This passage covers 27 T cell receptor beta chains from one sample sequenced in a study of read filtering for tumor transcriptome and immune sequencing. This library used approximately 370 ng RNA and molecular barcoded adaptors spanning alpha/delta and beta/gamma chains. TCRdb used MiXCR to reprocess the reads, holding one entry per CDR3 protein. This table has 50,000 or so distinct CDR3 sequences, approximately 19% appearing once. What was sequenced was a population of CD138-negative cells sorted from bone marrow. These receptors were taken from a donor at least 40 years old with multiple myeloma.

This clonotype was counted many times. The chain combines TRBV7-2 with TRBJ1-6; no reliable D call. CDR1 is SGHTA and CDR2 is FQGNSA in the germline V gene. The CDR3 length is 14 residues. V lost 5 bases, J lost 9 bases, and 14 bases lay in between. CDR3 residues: CASSVGHLSSPLHF. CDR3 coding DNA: TGTGCCAGCAGCGTGGGCCACCTTAGTTCACCCCTCCACTTT.

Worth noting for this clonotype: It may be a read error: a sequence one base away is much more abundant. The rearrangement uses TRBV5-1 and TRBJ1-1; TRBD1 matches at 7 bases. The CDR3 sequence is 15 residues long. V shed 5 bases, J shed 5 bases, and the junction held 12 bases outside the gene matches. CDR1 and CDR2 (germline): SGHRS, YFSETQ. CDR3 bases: TGCGCCAGCAGGGTCGCTCGGAGGGGGCCGACTGAAGCTTTCTTT. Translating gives CASRVARRGPTEAFF.

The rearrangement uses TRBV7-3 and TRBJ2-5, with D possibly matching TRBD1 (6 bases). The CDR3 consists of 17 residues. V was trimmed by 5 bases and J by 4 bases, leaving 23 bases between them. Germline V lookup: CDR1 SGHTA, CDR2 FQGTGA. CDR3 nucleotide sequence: TGTGCCAGCAGCCAAAAGCCTCTGGACAGATTTGGAGAGACCCAGTACTTC. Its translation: CASSQKPLDRFGETQYF.

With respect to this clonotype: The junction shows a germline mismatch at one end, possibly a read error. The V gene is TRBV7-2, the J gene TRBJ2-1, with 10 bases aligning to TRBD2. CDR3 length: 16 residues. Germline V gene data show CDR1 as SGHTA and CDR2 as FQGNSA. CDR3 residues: CASSQRLAGVGNEQSF. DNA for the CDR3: TGTGCCAGCAGCCAGCGGCTAGCGGGAGTGGGCAATGAGCAGTCCTTC. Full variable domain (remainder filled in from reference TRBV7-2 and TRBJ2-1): GAGVSQSPSNKVTEKGKDVELRCDPISGHTALYWYRQSLGQGLEFLIYFQGNSAPDKSGLPSDRFSAERTGGSVSTLTIQRTQQEDSAVYLCASSQRLAGVGNEQSFGPGTRLTVL.

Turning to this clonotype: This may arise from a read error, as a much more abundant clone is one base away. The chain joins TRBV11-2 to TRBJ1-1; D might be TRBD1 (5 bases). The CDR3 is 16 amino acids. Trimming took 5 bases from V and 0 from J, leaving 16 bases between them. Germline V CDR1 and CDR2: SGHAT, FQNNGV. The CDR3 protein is CASSLWGKGLNTEAFF. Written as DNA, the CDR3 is TGTGCCAGCAGCCTCTGGGGGAAAGGACTGAACACTGAAGCTTTCTTT.

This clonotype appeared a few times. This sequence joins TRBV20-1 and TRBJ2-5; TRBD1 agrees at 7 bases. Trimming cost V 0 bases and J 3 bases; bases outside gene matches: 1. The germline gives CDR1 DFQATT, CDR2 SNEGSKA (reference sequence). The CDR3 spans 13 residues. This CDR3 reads CSAREDRKETQYF. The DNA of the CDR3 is TGCAGTGCTAGAGAGGACAGGAAAGAGACCCAGTACTTC.

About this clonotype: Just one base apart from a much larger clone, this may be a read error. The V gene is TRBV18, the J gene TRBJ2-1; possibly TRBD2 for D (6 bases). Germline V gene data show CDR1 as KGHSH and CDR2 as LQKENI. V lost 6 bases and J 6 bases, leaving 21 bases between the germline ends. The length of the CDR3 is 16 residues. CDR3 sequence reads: CASSPPGRIPSNEQFF. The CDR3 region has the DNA TGTGCCAGCTCCCCTCCGGGGAGGATCCCCTCCAATGAGCAGTTCTTC.

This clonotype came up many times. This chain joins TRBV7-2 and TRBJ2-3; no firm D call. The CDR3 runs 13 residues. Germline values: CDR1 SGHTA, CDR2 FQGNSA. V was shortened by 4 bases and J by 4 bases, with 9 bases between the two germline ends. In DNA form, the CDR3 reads TGTGCCAGCAGCTCATTTAAAGCAGATACGCAGTATTTT. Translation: CASSSFKADTQYF.

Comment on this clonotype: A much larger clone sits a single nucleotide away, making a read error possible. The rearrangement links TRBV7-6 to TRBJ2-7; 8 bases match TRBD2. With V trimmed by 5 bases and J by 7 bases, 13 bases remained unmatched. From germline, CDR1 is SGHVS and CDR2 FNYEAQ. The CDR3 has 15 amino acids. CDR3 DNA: TGTGCCAGCAGCCCCGCAGCGGGAGAACTTGGTGAGCAGTACTTC. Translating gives CASSPAAGELGEQYF.

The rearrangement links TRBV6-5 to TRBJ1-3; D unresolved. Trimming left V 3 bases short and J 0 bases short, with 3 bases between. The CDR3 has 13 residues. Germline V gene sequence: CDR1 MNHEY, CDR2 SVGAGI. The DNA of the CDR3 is TGTGCCAGCAGTTATGGCTCTGGAAACACCATATATTTT. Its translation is CASSYGSGNTIYF.

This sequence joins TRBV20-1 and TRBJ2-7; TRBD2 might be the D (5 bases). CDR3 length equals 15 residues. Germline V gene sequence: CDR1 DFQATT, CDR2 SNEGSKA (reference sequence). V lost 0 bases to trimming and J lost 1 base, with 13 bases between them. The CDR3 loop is CSARDGGGSSYEQYF. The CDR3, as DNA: TGCAGTGCTAGAGATGGCGGAGGATCTTCCTACGAGCAGTACTTC.

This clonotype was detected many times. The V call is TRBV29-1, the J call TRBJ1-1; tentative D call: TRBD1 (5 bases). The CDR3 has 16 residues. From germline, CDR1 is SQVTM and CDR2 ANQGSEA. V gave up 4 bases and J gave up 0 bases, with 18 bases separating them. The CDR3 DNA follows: TGCAGCGTTGTTTCCCCCAGGGCGGAGCTGAACACTGAAGCTTTCTTT. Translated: CSVVSPRAELNTEAFF.

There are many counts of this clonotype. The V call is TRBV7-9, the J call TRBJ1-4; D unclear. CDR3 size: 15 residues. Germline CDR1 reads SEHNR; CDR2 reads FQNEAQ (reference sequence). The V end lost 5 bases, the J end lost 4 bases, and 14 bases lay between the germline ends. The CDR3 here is CASSPGQPNNEKLFF. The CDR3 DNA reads TGTGCCAGCAGCCCCGGCCAGCCCAATAATGAAAAACTGTTTTTT.

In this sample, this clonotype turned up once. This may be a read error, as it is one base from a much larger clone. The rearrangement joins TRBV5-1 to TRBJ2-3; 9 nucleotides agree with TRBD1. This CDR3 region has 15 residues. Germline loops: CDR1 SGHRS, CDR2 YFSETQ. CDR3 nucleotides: TGCGCCAGCAGCGAGGGACAGGGATCTGCAGATACGCTGTATTTT. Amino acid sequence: CASSEGQGSADTLYF.

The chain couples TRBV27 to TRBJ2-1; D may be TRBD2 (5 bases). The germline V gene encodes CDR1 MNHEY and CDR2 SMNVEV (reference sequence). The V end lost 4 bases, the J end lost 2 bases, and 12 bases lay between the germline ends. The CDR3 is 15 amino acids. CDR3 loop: CASSSYVGAYNEQFF. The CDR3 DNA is TGTGCCAGCAGTTCCTATGTGGGAGCCTACAATGAGCAGTTCTTC.

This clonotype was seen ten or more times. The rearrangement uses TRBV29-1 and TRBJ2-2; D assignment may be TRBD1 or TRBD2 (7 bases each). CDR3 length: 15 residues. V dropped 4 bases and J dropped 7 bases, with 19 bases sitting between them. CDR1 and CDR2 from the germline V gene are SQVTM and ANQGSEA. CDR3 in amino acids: CSVVRQGGVGGELFF. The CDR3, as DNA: TGCAGCGTTGTGAGACAGGGAGGGGTCGGCGGGGAGCTGTTTTTT.

The CDR3 is CASSPITGTKNIQYF. The CDR3 DNA reads TGTGCCAGCTCACCAATAACAGGCACCAAAAACATTCAGTACTTC. V and J are TRBV18 and TRBJ2-4; D perhaps matches TRBD1 (5 bases). Germline V gives CDR1 KGHSH, CDR2 LQKENI. The V gene lost 2 bases and the J gene lost 2 bases, with 10 bases spanning the gap. The CDR3 has 15 residues.

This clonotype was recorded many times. The DNA for the CDR3 is TGCAGCGTTGACCCCGGGAGGGGGAGTTACGAGCAGTACTTC. Translating it yields CSVDPGRGSYEQYF. The chain is built from TRBV29-1 and TRBJ2-7, with 8 bases matching TRBD2. The J segment lost 4 bases and the V segment lost 3 bases, leaving 8 bases of the junction unmatched. The CDR3 is 14 amino acids. Germline loops: CDR1 SQVTM, CDR2 ANQGSEA.

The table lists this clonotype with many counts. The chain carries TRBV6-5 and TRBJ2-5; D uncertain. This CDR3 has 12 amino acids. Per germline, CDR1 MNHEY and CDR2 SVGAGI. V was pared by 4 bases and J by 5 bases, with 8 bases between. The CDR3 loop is CASSSQAETQYF. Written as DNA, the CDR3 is TGTGCCAGCAGTTCCCAAGCGGAGACCCAGTACTTC.

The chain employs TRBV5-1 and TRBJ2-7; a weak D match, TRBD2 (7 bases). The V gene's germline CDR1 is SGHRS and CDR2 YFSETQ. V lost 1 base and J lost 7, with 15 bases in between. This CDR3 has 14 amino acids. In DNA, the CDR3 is TGCGCCAGCAGCTTGACGGGGGGCCGCTGGGAGCAGTACTTC. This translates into CASSLTGGRWEQYF.

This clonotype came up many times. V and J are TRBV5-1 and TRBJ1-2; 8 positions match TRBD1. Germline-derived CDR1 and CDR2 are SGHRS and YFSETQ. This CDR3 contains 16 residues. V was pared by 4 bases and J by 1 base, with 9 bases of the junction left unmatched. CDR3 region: CASSVTGTGLNYGYTF. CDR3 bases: TGCGCCAGCAGCGTAACCGGGACAGGTCTTAACTATGGCTACACCTTC.

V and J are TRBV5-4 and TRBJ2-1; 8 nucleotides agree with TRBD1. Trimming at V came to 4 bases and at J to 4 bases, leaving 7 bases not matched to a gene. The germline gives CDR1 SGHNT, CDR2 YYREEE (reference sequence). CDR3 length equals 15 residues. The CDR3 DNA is TGTGCCAGCAGCGCAGGACAGGGCGTATACAATGAGCAGTTCTTC. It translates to CASSAGQGVYNEQFF.

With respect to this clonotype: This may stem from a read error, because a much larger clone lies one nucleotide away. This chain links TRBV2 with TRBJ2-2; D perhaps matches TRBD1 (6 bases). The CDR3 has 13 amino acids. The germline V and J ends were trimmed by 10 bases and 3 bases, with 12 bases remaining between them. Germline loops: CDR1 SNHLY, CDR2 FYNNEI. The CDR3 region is CATGGVHTGELFF. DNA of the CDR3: TGTGCCACTGGGGGCGTTCACACCGGGGAGCTGTTTTTT.

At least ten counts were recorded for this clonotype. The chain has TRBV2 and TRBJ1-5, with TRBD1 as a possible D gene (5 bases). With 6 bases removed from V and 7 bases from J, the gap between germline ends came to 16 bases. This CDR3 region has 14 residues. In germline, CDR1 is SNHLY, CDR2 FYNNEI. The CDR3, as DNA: TGTGCCAGCAGAAGTGGGGCTCGCTGGCAGCCCCAGCATTTT. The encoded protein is CASRSGARWQPQHF.

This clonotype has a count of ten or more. The CDR3, as DNA: TGTGCCAGCAGCTCTGGGACAGACAGCACTGAAGCTTTCTTT. Translated: CASSSGTDSTEAFF. J is TRBJ1-1 and V is TRBV7-9; 7 bases are a match to TRBD1. The ends lost 4 bases at V and 4 bases at J; junction bases unmatched: 6. CDR1 and CDR2 (germline): SEHNR, FQNEAQ (reference sequence). CDR3 length: 14 amino acids. Full variable domain (remainder filled in from reference TRBV7-9 and TRBJ1-1): DTGVSQNPRHKITKRGQNVTFRCDPISEHNRLYWYRQTLGQGPEFLTYFQNEAQLEKSRLLSDRFSAERPKGSFSTLEIQRTEQGDSAMYLCASSSGTDSTEAFFGQGTRLTVV.

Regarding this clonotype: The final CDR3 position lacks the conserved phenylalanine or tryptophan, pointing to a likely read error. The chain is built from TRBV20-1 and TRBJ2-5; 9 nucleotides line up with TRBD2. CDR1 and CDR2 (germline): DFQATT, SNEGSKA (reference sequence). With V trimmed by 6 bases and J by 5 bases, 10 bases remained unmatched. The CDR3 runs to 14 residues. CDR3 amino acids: CSAPPTSGLETQYI. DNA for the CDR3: TGCAGTGCCCCCCCCACTAGCGGGTTGGAGACCCAGTACATC.

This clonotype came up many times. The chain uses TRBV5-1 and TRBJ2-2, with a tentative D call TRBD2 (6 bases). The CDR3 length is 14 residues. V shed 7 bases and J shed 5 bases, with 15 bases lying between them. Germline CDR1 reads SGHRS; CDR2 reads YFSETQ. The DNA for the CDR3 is TGCGCCAGCGATGGAGGGCTAGGTACCGGGGAGCTGTTTTTT. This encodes CASDGGLGTGELFF.